The clone carrying this TCR beta chain has a count of ten or more. Its specificity is unknown. This CDR3 has 13 amino acids. Germline V gene data show CDR1 as MNHEY and CDR2 as SMNVEV (reference sequence). V lost 3 bases and J lost 7, with 9 bases in between. The sample belongs to a study of molecular identifiers for immune sequencing clone quantification. The study's findings and limits: Clones above 20 RNA copies contained over 99% of effector molecules and under 1% of naive molecules.

TCRdb reanalysed the PCR reads using MiXCR and keeps one entry per CDR3 protein. The data show around 86,000 distinct CDR3 sequences, with over 15% seen just once and roughly 0.93% held by the top ten. V usage is TRBV27 and J usage is TRBJ2-2, with a weak D call TRBD2 (5 bases). This clonotype was sampled from a human donor in good health. Some libraries in this study had Jurkat cell RNA spiked in. The sample consisted of naive CD8+ T cells from blood, with Jurkat cell RNA spiked in. The subset here: FACS-sorted CD8+CD4-CCR7+CD45RA+ naive T cells. The CDR3 sequence is CASSFSRDGELFF. The CDR3 DNA follows: TGTGCCAGCAGTTTTTCGAGGGACGGGGAGCTGTTTTTT.